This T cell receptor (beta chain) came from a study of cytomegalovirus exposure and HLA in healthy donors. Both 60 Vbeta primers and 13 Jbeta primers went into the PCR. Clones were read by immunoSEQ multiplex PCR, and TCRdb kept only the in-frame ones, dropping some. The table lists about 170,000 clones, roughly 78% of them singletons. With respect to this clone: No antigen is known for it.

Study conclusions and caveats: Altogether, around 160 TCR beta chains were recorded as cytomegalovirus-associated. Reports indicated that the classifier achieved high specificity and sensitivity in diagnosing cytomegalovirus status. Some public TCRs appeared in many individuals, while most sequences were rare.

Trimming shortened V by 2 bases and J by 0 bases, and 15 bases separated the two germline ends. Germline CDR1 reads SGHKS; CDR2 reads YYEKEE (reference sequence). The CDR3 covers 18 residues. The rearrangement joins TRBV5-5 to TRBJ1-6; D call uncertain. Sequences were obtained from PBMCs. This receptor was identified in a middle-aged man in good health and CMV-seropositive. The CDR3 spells CASSFEGLQISYNSPLHF. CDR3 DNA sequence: TGTGCCAGCAGCTTCGAGGGCCTCCAAATCTCCTATAATTCACCCCTCCACTTT.